This is a list of T cell receptor beta chains from one sample in a study of T cell responses to AZD1222 COVID-19 vaccine. Using immunoSEQ multiplex PCR, the repertoire was profiled, and TCRdb retains in-frame clones only, with some absent. The sample has 150,000 or so clones; about 90% are singletons. The material was peripheral blood, obtained 28 days after the second AZD1222 dose. The receptor source for this set is an adult who received the AZD1222 COVID-19 vaccine. CDR3s include the opening cysteine and the closing phenylalanine or tryptophan.

>13|TRBV5-1
CASSVGPSTEAFF
>12|TRBV28
CASSGTPYEQYF
>15|TRBV7-2
CASSLGVSGYNEQFF
>16|TRBV4-3
CASGRGREGRDNEQFF
>15|TRBV10-3
CAISMAGTGSYEQYF
>13|TRBV18
CASSLDRSGEQYF
>24|TRBV3-1/TRBV3-2
CASSQVPLLGQAPKRDSFTGELFF
>17|TRBV5-8
CASSLLSAGGGGNEQFF
>13|TRBV3-1/TRBV3-2
CASTGVSWTEAFF
>13|TRBV29-1
CSVKQSSNQPQHF
>14|TRBV7-9
CASSLGHSNQPQHF
>15|TRBV18
CASSPLAGGTDTQYF
>13|TRBV27
CASSLKGHGELFF
>12|TRBV9
CASSAGDQPQHF
>18|TRBV7-9
CASSPGQGSATTNEKLFF
>13|TRBV4-2
CASSQAGSYEAFF
>18|TRBV5-1
CASSLDLGSGSVGNEQFF
>14|TRBV6-2/TRBV6-3
CASSRTKGNQPQHF
>14|TRBV7-2
CASSSGLTQETQYF
>15|TRBV5-1
CASSLGRSEVDEQFF
>14|TRBV9
CASSPSRAGYEQYF
>14|TRBV5-8
CASSRTENYNEQFF
>16|TRBV6-2/TRBV6-3
CASSRGQGASNQPQHF
>14|TRBV5-1
CASSIGTGRNEQYF
>14|TRBV29-1
CSVDGQGGTDTQYF
>14|TRBV18
CASSPWAGENEQFF
>16|TRBV4-3
CASRRIAGGYYNEQFF
>12|TRBV18
CASSPRNSPLHF
>14|TRBV2
CASCLSPQPNEQFF
>16|TRBV28
CASSFSPHFGNQPQHF
>16|TRBV5-6
CASSTTHRDRGEEAFF
>16|TRBV27
CASSSTWGQMNTEAFF
>19|TRBV7-6
CASSGVLSPALGQAYEQYF
>16|TRBV15
CATSTREFSSYNEQFF
>16|TRBV28
CASSSLGTGFNTEAFF
>15|TRBV7-9
CASSFRGGVKDEQYF
>16|TRBV18
CASSHRGSPSNSPLHF
>17|TRBV7-8
CASSLGGAGQRINTIYF
>15|TRBV11-2
CASSPDSGSNQPQHF
>15|TRBV29-1
CSVVSGQGRTDTQYF
>16|TRBV7-3
CASSPPGQGTVGELFF
>14|TRBV5-1
CASSPDRVGSPLHF
>17|TRBV7-8
CASSWRGIGSKTGELFF